One and the same sample provided the 26 T cell receptor beta chains below, sequenced in a study of T-cell reconstitution after alpha-beta-depleted transplantation in children. Molecular barcoding with unique molecular identifiers was used for the TCRbeta library. TCRdb itself ran the PCR reads through MiXCR, one entry per CDR3 protein. This table holds about 130,000 distinct CDR3 sequences, around a tenth found once. The source material was PBMCs, mostly from graft donor cells, sampled 180 days after TCRalphabeta/CD19-depleted stem cell transplant. The source is a girl under three years old who had a stem cell transplant for combined immunodeficiency, so the T cells may come from the graft donor.

The V call is TRBV30, the J call TRBJ1-1; no clear D. Germline CDR1 GTSNPN, CDR2 SVGIG (reference sequence). The CDR3 sequence is 15 residues long. Trimming left V 0 bases short and J 0 bases short, with 11 bases between. CDR3 sequence (DNA): TGTGCCTGGAGTGTAACAGCCACTTTGAACACTGAAGCTTTCTTT. Translating it yields CAWSVTATLNTEAFF.

The chain links TRBV29-1 to TRBJ2-3, with D possibly TRBD1 on 5 matching bases. Germline CDR1 reads SQVTM; CDR2 reads ANQGSEA. V lost 7 bases to trimming and J lost 6 bases, with 17 bases between them. This CDR3 has 13 residues. CDR3 in DNA: TGCAGCGCCAAGGGCAGGGTAACGGATACGCAGTATTTT. As protein: CSAKGRVTDTQYF.

This clonotype was counted between two and nine times. This chain joins TRBV7-2 and TRBJ1-2; unclear D gene. Germline CDR1 is SGHTA and CDR2 is FQGNSA. V lost 3 bases, J lost 2 bases, and 13 bases lay in between. The CDR3 runs to 15 residues. The CDR3 nucleotides read TGTGCCAGCAGCTTCCGACCATGGCAGAACTATGGCTACACCTTC. Its translation is CASSFRPWQNYGYTF.

The J gene is TRBJ2-7, the V gene TRBV20-1, with 12 positions matching TRBD2. The CDR3 consists of 19 residues. V was pared by 1 base and J by 0 bases, with 13 bases of the junction left unmatched. Per germline, CDR1 DFQATT and CDR2 SNEGSKA (reference sequence). CDR3 protein: CSARGTSGDLHPTSYEQYF. CDR3 nucleotide sequence: TGCAGTGCTAGAGGGACTAGCGGGGACCTACATCCAACCTCCTACGAGCAGTACTTC.

Many counts were recorded for this clonotype. This sequence joins TRBV20-1 and TRBJ2-5, with D unresolved. Germline assignment: CDR1 DFQATT and CDR2 SNEGSKA (reference sequence). The CDR3 consists of 12 residues. V lost 3 bases and J 2 bases, leaving 7 bases between the germline ends. The CDR3 DNA reads as TGCAGTGCTAGCCACAGTCAAGAGACCCAGTACTTC. The encoded protein is CSASHSQETQYF.

This clonotype was picked up a small number of times. The chain has TRBV28 and TRBJ1-2; TRBD1 aligns across 8 bases. Germline CDR1 reads MDHEN; CDR2 reads SYDVKM. Trimming cost V 6 bases and J 4 bases; bases outside gene matches: 10. The CDR3 runs 15 residues. CDR3 sequence reads: CASSPQTGGFYGYTF. In DNA, the CDR3 is TGTGCCAGCAGCCCACAAACAGGGGGGTTCTATGGCTACACCTTC.

This rearrangement joins TRBV12-3 or TRBV12-4 to TRBJ1-5; D not certain. The CDR3 runs to 15 residues. The V and J ends lost 6 bases and 5 bases respectively, with 17 bases between them. The CDR3 protein is CASRPGRARDQPQHF. CDR3 nucleotides: TGTGCCAGCAGACCTGGACGGGCAAGGGATCAGCCCCAGCATTTT.

This chain joins TRBV27 and TRBJ2-7; a weak D match, TRBD1 (6 bases). Germline V gene data show CDR1 as MNHEY and CDR2 as SMNVEV (reference sequence). Trimming pared 5 bases from V and 3 bases from J, leaving 11 bases between. The CDR3 spans 13 residues. CDR3 nucleotide sequence: TGTGCCAGCAGTCCTGGGGGCGACTACGAGCAGTACTTC. Translation gives CASSPGGDYEQYF.

This clonotype was observed at least ten times. The chain has TRBV6-2 or TRBV6-3 and TRBJ2-1, with 8 bases that match TRBD2. V lost 2 bases and J lost 0; bases outside the gene matches: 9. Germline loops: CDR1 MNHEY, CDR2 SVGEGT. The CDR3 length is 18 residues. The CDR3 loop reads CASSYGALAGLSYNEQFF. DNA for the CDR3: TGTGCCAGCAGTTACGGGGCTCTAGCGGGCCTCTCCTACAATGAGCAGTTCTTC.

This clonotype was seen a handful of times. The chain couples TRBV10-3 to TRBJ1-5, with TRBD1 matching over 9 bases. Per germline, CDR1 ENHRY and CDR2 SYGVKD. This CDR3 is built from 16 residues. V shed 3 bases and J 5 bases; nucleotides not matched to a gene: 8. CDR3 sequence: CAISDSDRGTDQPQHF. As DNA, the CDR3 is TGTGCCATCAGTGACTCGGACAGGGGCACGGATCAGCCCCAGCATTTT.

The gene calls are TRBV28 and TRBJ2-2, with a tentative D call TRBD2 (5 bases). V lost 11 bases and J lost 5, with 9 bases in between. Germline V gene sequence: CDR1 MDHEN, CDR2 SYDVKM. The CDR3 loop spans 11 amino acids. This CDR3 is CAAGFTGELFF. In nucleotides, the CDR3 is TGTGCCGCGGGTTTTACCGGGGAGCTGTTTTTT. The full variable domain, rest sourced from reference TRBV28 and TRBJ2-2, is DVKVTQSSRYLVKRTGEKVFLECVQDMDHENMFWYRQDPGLGLRLIYFSYDVKMKEKGDIPEGYSVSREKKERFSLILESASTNQTSMYLCAAGFTGELFFGEGSRLTVL.

Only a few counts were recorded for this clonotype. The rearrangement joins TRBV6-2 or TRBV6-3 to TRBJ2-7, with a tentative D call TRBD1 (6 bases). CDR3 length equals 15 residues. Germline assignment: CDR1 MNHEY and CDR2 SVGEGT. Trimming pared 4 bases from V and 3 bases from J, leaving 16 bases between. The CDR3 sequence: CASSLGQPRGYEQYF. The CDR3 DNA reads as TGTGCCAGCAGTTTAGGACAGCCACGGGGCTACGAGCAGTACTTC.

This rearrangement joins TRBV20-1 to TRBJ2-3, with 9 bases that match TRBD2. Germline CDR1 is DFQATT and CDR2 is SNEGSKA (reference sequence). The V and J ends lost 4 bases and 2 bases, in that order; junction bases with no gene match: 4. The CDR3 sequence is 14 residues long. The CDR3 protein is CSANPGLATDTQYF. CDR3 in DNA: TGCAGTGCTAATCCGGGACTAGCCACAGATACGCAGTATTTT.

Written as DNA, the CDR3 is TGTGCCAGCAGCAAAGCCACGCAGGGGGTCAGCTACGAGCAGTACTTC. Residues: CASSKATQGVSYEQYF. The chain combines TRBV21-1 with TRBJ2-7; the table's D call of TRBD1 was not tested on the DNA. TRBV21-1 is a pseudogene. The CDR3 contains 16 residues.

This clonotype has ten or more counts. The rearrangement joins TRBV24-1 to TRBJ2-3, with D possibly being TRBD2 (6 bases). Germline CDR1 reads KGHDR; CDR2 reads SFDVKD. This CDR3 is 13 amino acids long. Deletions cut 5 bases from V and 1 base from J, with 6 bases between. CDR3 residues: CATSGGGTDTQYF. The DNA for the CDR3 is TGTGCCACCAGTGGGGGGGGCACAGATACGCAGTATTTT.

This rearrangement joins TRBV29-1 to TRBJ1-2; no definite D call. The CDR3 consists of 12 residues. From germline, CDR1 is SQVTM and CDR2 ANQGSEA. Trimming left V 4 bases short and J 4 bases short, with 10 bases between. The CDR3 nucleotides are TGCAGCGTTGTTTTAGGTACCTATGGCTACACCTTC. It codes for CSVVLGTYGYTF. The full variable domain, with the rest looked up from reference TRBV29-1 and TRBJ1-2, is SAVISQKPSRDICQRGTSLTIQCQVDSQVTMMFWYRQQPGQSLTLIATANQGSEATYESGFVIDKFPISRPNLTFSTLTVSNMSPEDSSIYLCSVVLGTYGYTFGSGTRLTVV.

In its sample, this clonotype was seen many times. The chain has TRBV15 and TRBJ1-3, with TRBD1 identical over 9 bases. The CDR3 loop spans 16 amino acids. Looked up from germline, CDR1 is LNHNV and CDR2 is YYDKDF (reference sequence). V shed 3 bases, J shed 2 bases, and the junction held 5 bases outside the gene matches. In DNA form, the CDR3 reads TGTGCCACCAGCAGTGGACAGGGGTGGCCTGGAAACACCATATATTTT. Residues: CATSSGQGWPGNTIYF.

In its sample, this clonotype was seen a few times. The chain joins TRBV7-9 to TRBJ1-5, with 9 bases matching TRBD1. This CDR3 is 17 amino acids long. CDR1 and CDR2 (germline): SEHNR, FQNEAQ (reference sequence). V trimming: 2 bases; J trimming: 2 bases; junction bases outside the gene matches: 7. CDR3 nucleotide sequence: TGTGCCAGCAGCTTATGGGACAGGGTGGGAGGCAATCAGCCCCAGCATTTT. This encodes CASSLWDRVGGNQPQHF.

In its sample, this clonotype was seen a few times. This chain links TRBV20-1 with TRBJ2-5; perhaps TRBD2 as D (7 bases). CDR3 length: 15 residues. Germline V gene sequence: CDR1 DFQATT, CDR2 SNEGSKA (reference sequence). V dropped 5 bases and J dropped 5 bases, with 21 bases sitting between them. DNA of the CDR3: TGCAGTGCTTTAGGGGGGGGGAATCTAGAGGAGACCCAGTACTTC. It encodes CSALGGGNLEETQYF.

This clonotype was counted only a few times. The chain combines TRBV4-3 with TRBJ1-4; TRBD1 matches at 7 bases. Unmatched junction bases numbered 12, after V lost 3 bases and J lost 2 bases. CDR1 and CDR2 from the germline V gene are LGHNA and YSLEER. The CDR3 runs to 18 residues. The CDR3 sequence is CASSQVPPGGRTNEKLFF. Written as DNA, the CDR3 is TGCGCCAGCAGCCAGGTCCCGCCAGGGGGTAGGACTAATGAAAAACTGTTTTTT.

The rearrangement joins TRBV2 to TRBJ2-5; TRBD2 matches 8 bases. The CDR3 is 16 residues long. Per germline, CDR1 SNHLY and CDR2 FYNNEI. The junction had 11 bases not matched to a gene; V was cut back by 1 base and J by 7 bases. The CDR3 spells CASSEVELAVPGTQYF. The CDR3 DNA sequence: TGTGCCAGCAGTGAAGTGGAACTAGCGGTTCCAGGGACCCAGTACTTC. The entire variable domain, with the rest obtained from reference TRBV2 and TRBJ2-5, is as follows: EPEVTQTPSHQVTQMGQEVILRCVPISNHLYFYWYRQILGQKVEFLVSFYNNEISEKSEIFDDQFSVERPDGSNFTLKIRSTKLEDSAMYFCASSEVELAVPGTQYFGPGTRLLVL.

Turning to this clonotype: An end of the junction differs from the germline gene, which may be a read error. This chain uses TRBV5-1 with TRBJ2-1; either TRBD1 or TRBD2 may supply D (6 bases each). CDR1 and CDR2 from the germline V gene are SGHRS and YFSETQ. The CDR3 has 16 amino acids. CDR3 in DNA: TGCGCCAGCTGCTTTAATACAGGGAGGTTCTACAATGAGCAGTTCTTC. Amino acid sequence: CASCFNTGRFYNEQFF. Drawing the rest from reference TRBV5-1 and TRBJ2-1, the complete variable domain is KAGVTQTPRYLIKTRGQQVTLSCSPISGHRSVSWYQQTPGQGLQFLFEYFSETQRNKGNFPGRFSGRQFSNSRSEMNVSTLELGDSALYLCASCFNTGRFYNEQFFGPGTRLTVL.

The V and J genes are TRBV6-5 and TRBJ2-2; D is possibly TRBD1 or TRBD2 (5 bases each). The germline V and J ends were trimmed by 1 base and 0 bases, with 9 bases remaining between them. Germline V gene sequence: CDR1 MNHEY, CDR2 SVGAGI. The CDR3 extends over 16 amino acids. CDR3 DNA sequence: TGTGCCAGCAGTTACTGGGACGGCGCGAACACCGGGGAGCTGTTTTTT. Protein: CASSYWDGANTGELFF.

This clonotype was observed many times. V usage is TRBV5-5 and J usage is TRBJ2-7, with 12 bases lining up with TRBD2. The germline V gene has CDR1 SGHKS and CDR2 YYEKEE (reference sequence). The V segment lost 2 bases and the J segment 2 bases; nucleotides outside the gene matches: 2. The CDR3 loop spans 15 amino acids. As DNA, the CDR3 is TGTGCCAGCAGCTTAGGACTAGCGGGAACCTACGAGCAGTACTTC. Translating gives CASSLGLAGTYEQYF.

This clonotype was seen repeatedly, ten times or more. V is TRBV5-1 and J is TRBJ1-4, with D unclear. The V and J ends lost 0 bases and 8 bases respectively, with 14 bases between them. The CDR3 runs to 15 residues. Germline lookup yields CDR1 SGHRS and CDR2 YFSETQ. CDR3 bases: TGCGCCAGCAGCTTGGCCCCGAGGAGTAACGAAAAACTGTTTTTT. Amino acids: CASSLAPRSNEKLFF. Variable domain in full (rest from reference TRBV5-1 and TRBJ1-4): KAGVTQTPRYLIKTRGQQVTLSCSPISGHRSVSWYQQTPGQGLQFLFEYFSETQRNKGNFPGRFSGRQFSNSRSEMNVSTLELGDSALYLCASSLAPRSNEKLFFGSGTQLSVL.

This clonotype was recorded many times. The chain recombines TRBV12-3 or TRBV12-4 with TRBJ2-3, with D uncertain. Trimming cost V 5 bases and J 5 bases, with 8 bases left between them. This CDR3 spans 12 amino acids. CDR3 sequence: CASSPWEDTQYF. CDR3 sequence (DNA): TGTGCCAGCAGTCCGTGGGAAGATACGCAGTATTTT.